This record covers a single TCR beta chain. Its specificity is not known. The data are from a study of cytomegalovirus exposure and HLA in healthy donors. 13 Jbeta primers and 60 Vbeta primers were used for the PCR. Produced via immunoSEQ multiplex PCR; TCRdb's table is partial and in-frame only. The listing records tens of thousands of clones. This CDR3 comprises 15 residues. Germline CDR1 and CDR2: MRHNA and SNTAGT. Trimming cost V 6 bases and J 7 bases; bases outside gene matches: 12. Whole-study findings and limits: CMV serostatus was the sole immune exposure data available. Among CMV-associated TCR beta chains, most appeared HLA-restricted in a later analysis. Later analysis revealed greater clonal expansion in HLA-associated TCR beta chains than in equally common others.

This sequence originates from a woman in her thirties or forties in good health and CMV-seropositive. This chain links TRBV6-4 with TRBJ1-5; TRBD1 agrees at 7 bases. The specimen was PBMCs. CDR3 protein: CASSSGTESNQPQHF. The CDR3 region has the DNA TGTGCCAGCAGCTCCGGGACAGAATCGAACCAGCCCCAGCATTTT.